This is a list of T cell receptor beta chains from one sample in a study of CD8 T cells in Susac syndrome. One entry per CDR3 protein results from TCRdb running MiXCR on the immunoSEQ multiplex PCR reads. In the table there are 150,000 to 200,000 distinct CDR3 sequences, roughly 95% of which are singletons. The sample taken for sequencing was CD4+ T cells from PBMCs. Source of these receptors: a human donor in good health. Both conserved end residues are part of each CDR3. The D gene is left open where the match is weak. Clone size is not always given. Where it is, it says once, few, many or a class for expanded clones.

j_call: TRBJ2-7; d_call: .; clone_size: .; v_call: TRBV19; cdr3_nt: TGTGCCAGTAGGCCTCTAAGCACTTCCCGTAGCGACGAGCAGTACTTC; cdr3_aa: CASRPLSTSRSDEQYF
j_call: TRBJ1-1; d_call: .; clone_size: .; v_call: TRBV12-3/TRBV12-4; cdr3_nt: TGTGCCAGCGGGATGACAGGGAACACTGAAGCTTTCTTT; cdr3_aa: CASGMTGNTEAFF
j_call: TRBJ2-7; d_call: .; clone_size: once; v_call: TRBV29-1; cdr3_nt: TGCAGCGTTGGGTTGGTACAGAGCTCCTACGAGCAGTACTTC; cdr3_aa: CSVGLVQSSYEQYF
j_call: TRBJ2-7; d_call: TRBD1; clone_size: .; v_call: TRBV10-3; cdr3_nt: TGTGCCATCAGCGGACAGGGGAAAGAGCAGTACTTC; cdr3_aa: CAISGQGKEQYF
j_call: TRBJ1-6; d_call: TRBD1; clone_size: .; v_call: TRBV12-3/TRBV12-4; cdr3_nt: TGTGCCAGCAGCCTCCAACGGACAGGGCATTCACCCCTCCACTTT; cdr3_aa: CASSLQRTGHSPLHF
j_call: TRBJ2-7; d_call: .; clone_size: .; v_call: TRBV7-2; cdr3_nt: TGTGCCAGCAGACTTGGGTCCCTATACGAGCAGTACTTC; cdr3_aa: CASRLGSLYEQYF
j_call: TRBJ1-5; d_call: TRBD1; clone_size: .; v_call: TRBV9; cdr3_nt: TGTGCCAGCCCCCTTGAACTGGCAGGGGGCAGCAATCAGCCCCAGCATTTT; cdr3_aa: CASPLELAGGSNQPQHF
j_call: TRBJ2-7; d_call: .; clone_size: .; v_call: TRBV27; cdr3_nt: TGTGCCAGCAGTCAGATGAGGGGCGCGTACGAGCAGTACTTC; cdr3_aa: CASSQMRGAYEQYF
j_call: TRBJ2-1; d_call: TRBD2; clone_size: .; v_call: TRBV29-1; cdr3_nt: TGCAGCGGCCGGGGTCTAGCGGGGGTTTACAATGAGCAGTTCTTC; cdr3_aa: CSGRGLAGVYNEQFF
j_call: TRBJ1-6; d_call: TRBD1; clone_size: once; v_call: TRBV3-1; cdr3_nt: TGTGCCAGCAGGTTCCGGGACAGGGATTCACCCCTCCACTTT; cdr3_aa: CASRFRDRDSPLHF
j_call: TRBJ2-7; d_call: .; clone_size: few; v_call: TRBV29-1; cdr3_nt: TGCAGCGTTGTGATACGCGGGTCCTACGAGCAGTACTTC; cdr3_aa: CSVVIRGSYEQYF
j_call: TRBJ2-1; d_call: TRBD2; clone_size: .; v_call: TRBV7-7; cdr3_nt: TGTGCCAGCAGTCCCGGGGCGGGAGCCTACAATGAGCAGTTCTTC; cdr3_aa: CASSPGAGAYNEQFF
j_call: TRBJ2-3; d_call: .; clone_size: .; v_call: TRBV3-1; cdr3_nt: TGTGCCAGCAGCCGCCCGCTCCGGGGCACAGATACGCAGTATTTT; cdr3_aa: CASSRPLRGTDTQYF
j_call: TRBJ2-3; d_call: TRBD2; clone_size: .; v_call: TRBV30; cdr3_nt: TGTGCCTGTTCTAGCGGGGGGTTGAATACGCAGTATTTT; cdr3_aa: CACSSGGLNTQYF
j_call: TRBJ1-4; d_call: .; clone_size: .; v_call: TRBV4-1; cdr3_nt: TGCGCCAGCAGCCCCCTTGCCGCCGCCGCAACTAATGAAAAACTGTTTTTT; cdr3_aa: CASSPLAAAATNEKLFF
j_call: TRBJ2-3; d_call: .; clone_size: .; v_call: TRBV6-5; cdr3_nt: TGTGCCAGCGGTCTCAGTTGGGATACGCAGTATTTT; cdr3_aa: CASGLSWDTQYF
j_call: TRBJ1-2; d_call: .; clone_size: .; v_call: TRBV6-6; cdr3_nt: TGTGCCAGTCTTGAATCAGTATCCGTCTATGGCTACACCTTC; cdr3_aa: CASLESVSVYGYTF
j_call: TRBJ2-5; d_call: .; clone_size: few; v_call: TRBV7-9; cdr3_nt: TGTGCCAGCAGCTTAGGGACCAGGGGACAAGAGACCCAGTACTTC; cdr3_aa: CASSLGTRGQETQYF
j_call: TRBJ1-2; d_call: .; clone_size: .; v_call: TRBV4-1; cdr3_nt: TGCGCCAGCAGCCAAAGGCCTCGAGAGCCCGAACGCTACACCTTC; cdr3_aa: CASSQRPREPERYTF
j_call: TRBJ2-7; d_call: TRBD1; clone_size: .; v_call: TRBV19; cdr3_nt: TGTGCCAGTCATCGACAGGGGAAGCCCTACGAGCAGTACTTC; cdr3_aa: CASHRQGKPYEQYF
j_call: TRBJ1-2; d_call: .; clone_size: once; v_call: TRBV2; cdr3_nt: TGTGGAGGGGCTTACGGGCGCGTGGATGGCTACACCTTC; cdr3_aa: CGGAYGRVDGYTF
j_call: TRBJ2-3; d_call: TRBD2; clone_size: .; v_call: TRBV20-1; cdr3_nt: TGCAGTGCTGGGACTAGCGGGGGGGCCCAAGATACGCAGTATTTT; cdr3_aa: CSAGTSGGAQDTQYF
j_call: TRBJ1-2; d_call: TRBD1; clone_size: .; v_call: TRBV6-2/TRBV6-3; cdr3_nt: TGTGCCAGCAGTCGGGACAGGACTTATGGCTACACCTTC; cdr3_aa: CASSRDRTYGYTF
j_call: TRBJ1-1; d_call: .; clone_size: .; v_call: TRBV29-1; cdr3_nt: TGCAGCGGGCTTGATTCTACGGGGCTTAACACTGAAGCTTTCTTT; cdr3_aa: CSGLDSTGLNTEAFF
j_call: TRBJ1-2; d_call: .; clone_size: once; v_call: TRBV3-1; cdr3_nt: TGTGCCAGCGGCTTTTTAGGGGGGGACTATGGCTACACCTTC; cdr3_aa: CASGFLGGDYGYTF
j_call: TRBJ2-5; d_call: TRBD2; clone_size: .; v_call: TRBV3-1; cdr3_nt: TGTGCCAGCAGCCGACCTTCAGCGGGGGGAGGGGAGACCCAGTACTTC; cdr3_aa: CASSRPSAGGGETQYF
j_call: TRBJ2-7; d_call: .; clone_size: .; v_call: TRBV5-1; cdr3_nt: TGCGCCAGCAGCGACAGGATATCCTACGAGCAGTACTTC; cdr3_aa: CASSDRISYEQYF
j_call: TRBJ1-3; d_call: .; clone_size: .; v_call: TRBV5-4; cdr3_nt: TGTGCCAGCAGCCCGATACCCCTTGGAAACACCATATATTTT; cdr3_aa: CASSPIPLGNTIYF
j_call: TRBJ2-5; d_call: .; clone_size: .; v_call: TRBV19; cdr3_nt: TGTGCCAGCAGTAAGCGGGACATCCAAGAGACCCAGTACTTC; cdr3_aa: CASSKRDIQETQYF
j_call: TRBJ1-2; d_call: .; clone_size: .; v_call: TRBV6-2/TRBV6-3; cdr3_nt: TGTGCCAGCAGCCCGCCCAGCTATGGCTACACCTTC; cdr3_aa: CASSPPSYGYTF
j_call: TRBJ1-1; d_call: .; clone_size: .; v_call: TRBV5-1; cdr3_nt: TGCGCCAGCAGCTTGGCATGGGGGAACACTGAAGCTTTCTTT; cdr3_aa: CASSLAWGNTEAFF
j_call: TRBJ2-7; d_call: .; clone_size: .; v_call: TRBV29-1; cdr3_nt: TGCAGCGGACGCTCGACAGCCTACGAGCAGTACTTC; cdr3_aa: CSGRSTAYEQYF
j_call: TRBJ2-7; d_call: TRBD2; clone_size: .; v_call: TRBV7-9; cdr3_nt: TGTGCCAGCAGTGGGACTAGCGGGCCACTCTCCTACGAGCAGTACTTC; cdr3_aa: CASSGTSGPLSYEQYF
j_call: TRBJ2-3; d_call: TRBD1; clone_size: once; v_call: TRBV14; cdr3_nt: TGTGCCAGCAGCCAAGACCTGACAGGGTTTTCGGCGGATACGCAGTATTTT; cdr3_aa: CASSQDLTGFSADTQYF
j_call: TRBJ1-5; d_call: .; clone_size: .; v_call: TRBV19; cdr3_nt: TGTGCCAGTAGTATACCCTCGCGGACGAGCAATCAGCCCCAGCATTTT; cdr3_aa: CASSIPSRTSNQPQHF
j_call: TRBJ2-6; d_call: .; clone_size: .; v_call: TRBV10-3; cdr3_nt: TGTGCCATCAGCCTCGGACCTCTCTCTGGGGCCAACGTCCTGACTTTC; cdr3_aa: CAISLGPLSGANVLTF
j_call: TRBJ1-5; d_call: .; clone_size: .; v_call: TRBV30; cdr3_nt: TGTGCCTGGAGCCGGGGAGGCCTTCAGCCCCAGCATTTT; cdr3_aa: CAWSRGGLQPQHF
j_call: TRBJ1-2; d_call: .; clone_size: once; v_call: TRBV19; cdr3_nt: TGTGCCAGCCTACAGGGCCCCGACGCCTATGGCTACACCTTC; cdr3_aa: CASLQGPDAYGYTF
j_call: TRBJ1-1; d_call: .; clone_size: once; v_call: TRBV18; cdr3_nt: TGTGCCAGCTCACCTCGACGCGATTGGATTTCGTGGGACACTGAAGCTTTCTTT; cdr3_aa: CASSPRRDWISWDTEAFF
j_call: TRBJ1-1; d_call: .; clone_size: .; v_call: TRBV20-1; cdr3_nt: TGCAGTGCTAGGGGGGCTGGGGCTTTCTTT; cdr3_aa: CSARGAGAFF
j_call: TRBJ2-1; d_call: .; clone_size: .; v_call: TRBV7-9; cdr3_nt: TGTGCCAGCATTCCCTTGAGGGGGAGCTCCTACAATGAGCAGTTCTTC; cdr3_aa: CASIPLRGSSYNEQFF
j_call: TRBJ2-3; d_call: .; clone_size: .; v_call: TRBV29-1; cdr3_nt: TGCAGCCTTAGGCGGACAGTTAGCACAGATACGCAGTATTTT; cdr3_aa: CSLRRTVSTDTQYF
j_call: TRBJ2-7; d_call: .; clone_size: .; v_call: TRBV5-1; cdr3_nt: TGCGCCAGCAGCTTACCGGGGCACTACGAGCAGTACTTC; cdr3_aa: CASSLPGHYEQYF
j_call: TRBJ2-3; d_call: .; clone_size: .; v_call: TRBV19; cdr3_nt: TGTGCCAGTAGTCGCGGGGCAGGTCCAGATACGCAGTATTTT; cdr3_aa: CASSRGAGPDTQYF
j_call: TRBJ2-3; d_call: .; clone_size: .; v_call: TRBV20-1; cdr3_nt: TGCAGTGCTAGAGATGTCCAGACTTACACAGATACGCAGTATTTT; cdr3_aa: CSARDVQTYTDTQYF
j_call: TRBJ2-7; d_call: .; clone_size: .; v_call: TRBV27; cdr3_nt: TGTGCCAGCAGTTTATTACGTGCAAGAAACTACGAGCAGTACTTC; cdr3_aa: CASSLLRARNYEQYF